Each of the 30 T cell receptor beta chains below was sequenced from the same sample in a study of T cells in tuberculosis. Sequenced by immunoSEQ multiplex PCR; TCRdb stores in-frame clones only, minus some. This sample has 37,000 or so clones, with 85% to 95% found just once. The sequenced material came from PBMCs. These receptors were collected from a donor aged 10-29 years with latent tuberculosis or without tuberculosis infection. Some clones in this sample may be carry-over from other donors' samples.

The chain combines TRBV4-3 with TRBJ1-2, with D maybe TRBD1 (5 bases). V was shortened by 6 bases and J by 0 bases, with 11 bases between the two germline ends. The V gene's germline CDR1 is LGHNA and CDR2 YSLEER. The CDR3 has 14 residues. CDR3 nucleotide sequence: TGCGCCAGCAGTCCGAGACAGACTAACTATGGCTACACCTTC. The encoded protein is CASSPRQTNYGYTF.

CDR3 nucleotides: TGTGCCAGCAGTGACTCGATAAGGGGGCTATACAATGAGCAGTTCTTC. Its protein product is CASSDSIRGLYNEQFF. The chain carries TRBV6-4 and TRBJ2-1; TRBD1 agrees at 7 bases. This CDR3 comprises 16 residues. Germline lookup yields CDR1 MRHNA and CDR2 SNTAGT. V shed 0 bases, J shed 4 bases, and the junction held 6 bases outside the gene matches.

The genes are TRBV19 and TRBJ2-5; D gene uncertain. Germline values: CDR1 LNHDA, CDR2 SQIVND (reference sequence). V lost 5 bases, J lost 0 bases, and 4 bases lay in between. CDR3 length: 12 amino acids. The CDR3 reads CASSLNQETQYF. The CDR3 bases are TGTGCCAGTAGTTTAAACCAAGAGACCCAGTACTTC.

This clone is a singleton in its sample. This rearrangement joins TRBV18 to TRBJ1-2; no clear D. Between the trimmed V and J ends, which lost 0 bases and 4 bases, there was a span of 6 bases. Germline V lookup: CDR1 KGHSH, CDR2 LQKENI. The CDR3 contains 13 residues. CDR3 in amino acids: CASSPPISYGYTF. The CDR3 DNA sequence: TGTGCCAGCTCACCACCGATCAGCTATGGCTACACCTTC.

The chain carries TRBV6-1 and TRBJ1-5; no firm D call. Looked up from germline, CDR1 is MNHNS and CDR2 is SASEGT. The CDR3 contains 11 residues. V lost 7 bases, J lost 6 bases, and 7 bases lay in between. CDR3 protein: CASTNSQPQHF. The CDR3 coding sequence is TGTGCCAGCACCAACAGTCAGCCCCAGCATTTT.

This chain joins TRBV4-1 and TRBJ2-7, with D possibly TRBD2 on 6 matching bases. V dropped 4 bases and J dropped 7 bases, with 23 bases sitting between them. This CDR3 has 16 residues. The germline CDR1 and CDR2 sequences are MGHRA and YSYEKL. The DNA for the CDR3 is TGCGCCAGCAGCCCTCGGCCAAGGGCGGGAACCCCTGAGCAGTACTTC. Protein product: CASSPRPRAGTPEQYF.

J is TRBJ1-2 and V is TRBV6-1; D might be TRBD1 (5 bases). Germline values: CDR1 MNHNS, CDR2 SASEGT. The CDR3 spans 12 residues. V lost 7 bases, J lost 6 bases, and 12 bases lay in between. The CDR3 loop is CASNWGGNGYTF. The CDR3 coding sequence is TGTGCCAGCAACTGGGGGGGGAATGGCTACACCTTC.

This sequence joins TRBV27 and TRBJ1-6; possibly TRBD1 for D (6 bases). V lost 5 bases and J 10 bases, leaving 12 bases between the germline ends. The CDR3 is 13 residues long. Germline V gives CDR1 MNHEY, CDR2 SMNVEV (reference sequence). The CDR3 DNA is TGTGCCAGCAGTACAGGGTTGGCCTCACCCCTCCACTTT. Protein product: CASSTGLASPLHF.

The J gene is TRBJ1-2, the V gene TRBV9; D call uncertain. V lost 3 bases and J lost 0, with 9 bases in between. This CDR3 contains 14 residues. Germline-derived CDR1 and CDR2 are SGDLS and YYNGEE. The CDR3 is CASSGPSTNYGYTF. In DNA, the CDR3 is TGTGCCAGCAGCGGCCCTTCTACTAACTATGGCTACACCTTC.

The chain is built from TRBV13 and TRBJ1-1; no clear D gene. Germline loops: CDR1 PRHDT, CDR2 FYEKMQ (reference sequence). CDR3 length: 15 residues. Trimming removed 4 bases from V and 0 bases from J, with 12 bases in between. In DNA form, the CDR3 reads TGTGCCAGCAGCTCTGCACAGCTGATGAACACTGAAGCTTTCTTT. This sequence encodes CASSSAQLMNTEAFF.

The chain links TRBV7-8 to TRBJ1-2, with 7 bases that match TRBD1. J lost 8 bases, V lost 0 bases, and 9 bases had no gene match. Germline V gene sequence: CDR1 SGHVS, CDR2 FQNEAQ. The CDR3 has 15 residues. In DNA form, the CDR3 reads TGTGCCAGCAGCTTAGCACCTACAGGGGTGGTCGGCTACACCTTC. Translation gives CASSLAPTGVVGYTF.

This chain joins TRBV4-2 and TRBJ2-5, with 8 bases fitting TRBD1. The CDR3 has 16 residues. V lost 2 bases and J lost 5; bases outside the gene matches: 10. Germline CDR1 and CDR2: LGHNA and YNFKEQ. CDR3 amino acids: CASSQFDRGEEETQYF. CDR3 nucleotides: TGTGCCAGCAGCCAATTTGACAGGGGTGAGGAGGAGACCCAGTACTTC.

J is TRBJ2-3 and V is TRBV7-2; D gene ambiguous. The V and J ends lost 4 bases and 6 bases respectively, with 17 bases between them. The CDR3 spans 15 residues. Germline values: CDR1 SGHTA, CDR2 FQGNSA. CDR3 bases: TGTGCCAGCAGCTCAGATCGAGTGCCGGAGGATACGCAGTATTTT. Amino acids: CASSSDRVPEDTQYF.

The chain employs TRBV6-5 and TRBJ1-4, with 8 bases fitting TRBD1. The germline V gene has CDR1 MNHEY and CDR2 SVGAGI. With V trimmed by 6 bases and J by 0 bases, 0 bases remained unmatched. This CDR3 spans 14 amino acids. The CDR3 loop reads CASRQGATNEKLFF. DNA of the CDR3: TGTGCCAGCAGACAGGGGGCAACTAATGAAAAACTGTTTTTT.

The chain carries TRBV19 and TRBJ1-4; D is unresolved. CDR1 is LNHDA and CDR2 is SQIVND in the germline V gene (reference sequence). The CDR3 has 15 amino acids. The germline V and J ends were trimmed by 3 bases and 5 bases, with 13 bases remaining between them. The CDR3 protein is CASSIFSGYNEKLFF. The CDR3, as DNA: TGTGCCAGTAGTATCTTTTCGGGTTACAATGAAAAACTGTTTTTT.

The chain is built from TRBV5-1 and TRBJ1-3; 7 bases align to TRBD1. The V gene's germline CDR1 is SGHRS and CDR2 YFSETQ. The CDR3 totals 14 residues. V was pared by 4 bases and J by 0 bases, with 1 base of the junction left unmatched. The CDR3 bases are TGCGCCAGCAGCCGGGACAGCTCTGGAAACACCATATATTTT. It codes for CASSRDSSGNTIYF.

CDR3 in amino acids: CAISDPGLAGEQYNEQFF. CDR3 nucleotide sequence: TGTGCCATCAGTGACCCGGGACTAGCGGGGGAGCAGTACAATGAGCAGTTCTTC. The genes are TRBV10-3 and TRBJ2-1; 14 bases agree with TRBD2. CDR3 length equals 18 residues. CDR1 and CDR2 (germline): ENHRY, SYGVKD. V lost 3 bases and J lost 4; bases outside the gene matches: 8.

The chain combines TRBV7-3 with TRBJ2-1; TRBD1 is a possible D gene (7 bases). This CDR3 has 15 amino acids. V was cut by 4 bases and J by 5 bases, with 15 bases left in between. CDR1 SGHTA and CDR2 FQGTGA come from the germline V gene. The CDR3 coding sequence is TGTGCCAGCAGCTCCCCTCCCAGGGGGGACAATGAGCAGTTCTTC. It yields the protein CASSSPPRGDNEQFF.

The rearrangement joins TRBV19 to TRBJ2-7, with 8 bases matching TRBD2. CDR1 LNHDA and CDR2 SQIVND come from the germline V gene (reference sequence). CDR3 length: 15 residues. J lost 0 bases, V lost 3 bases, and 4 bases had no gene match. CDR3 nucleotides: TGTGCCAGTAGTATTCCAGCGGGGGACTCCTACGAGCAGTACTTC. Residues: CASSIPAGDSYEQYF. Looking up the rest from reference TRBV19 and TRBJ2-7 gives the full variable domain: DGGITQSPKYLFRKEGQNVTLSCEQNLNHDAMYWYRQDPGQGLRLIYYSQIVNDFQKGDIAEGYSVSREKKESFPLTVTSAQKNPTAFYLCASSIPAGDSYEQYFGPGTRLTVT.

The rearrangement links TRBV7-2 to TRBJ2-7, with 7 bases fitting TRBD2. This CDR3 contains 14 residues. Losses at the gene ends were 2 bases for V and 2 bases for J; bases not matched to a gene: 3. Germline assignment: CDR1 SGHTA and CDR2 FQGNSA. CDR3 DNA: TGTGCCAGCAGCTTACCGAGCGGGGCCTACGAGCAGTACTTC. It codes for CASSLPSGAYEQYF.

This chain connects TRBV18 to TRBJ1-6; D might be TRBD1 (5 bases). This CDR3 has 16 amino acids. Germline V lookup: CDR1 KGHSH, CDR2 LQKENI. Trimming stripped 5 bases from V and 6 bases from J, with 17 bases between. The CDR3 nucleotides read TGTGCCAGCTCATCCTCCCAGGACACGGGTAATTCACCCCTCCACTTT. Its protein is CASSSSQDTGNSPLHF.

The rearrangement uses TRBV27 and TRBJ1-2; unclear D gene. The CDR3 sequence is 15 residues long. V lost 5 bases, J lost 4 bases, and 17 bases lay in between. Germline V gene data show CDR1 as MNHEY and CDR2 as SMNVEV (reference sequence). CDR3 region: CASSPSVAETYGYTF. The CDR3 nucleotides read TGTGCCAGCAGTCCCTCCGTCGCGGAAACCTATGGCTACACCTTC.

This chain uses TRBV28 with TRBJ2-7; 10 bases fit TRBD1. CDR3 length: 15 residues. The V and J ends lost 5 bases and 3 bases, in that order; junction bases with no gene match: 7. The V gene's germline CDR1 is MDHEN and CDR2 SYDVKM. The CDR3 nucleotides are TGTGCCAGCAGTCGGGCCGGGACAGGGGTCTACGAGCAGTACTTC. It specifies CASSRAGTGVYEQYF.

This chain joins TRBV5-6 and TRBJ2-1; D is unresolved. Germline V gene sequence: CDR1 SGHDT, CDR2 YYEEEE. Trimming cost V 2 bases and J 4 bases, with 13 bases left between them. CDR3 length equals 15 residues. CDR3 protein: CASSFISLDYNEQFF. CDR3 in DNA: TGTGCCAGCAGCTTTATTTCCTTAGATTACAATGAGCAGTTCTTC.

CDR3 nucleotide sequence: TGTGCCAGCAGCCAAGAGTTTAGCGGGGGGCCGCAGTATTTT. Its translation: CASSQEFSGGPQYF. J is TRBJ2-3 and V is TRBV4-2, with 10 bases that match TRBD2. CDR3 length equals 14 residues. J lost 10 bases, V lost 0 bases, and 4 bases had no gene match. CDR1 and CDR2 from the germline V gene are LGHNA and YNFKEQ.

The V call is TRBV7-8, the J call TRBJ2-1; 10 bases fit TRBD2. Trimming removed 4 bases from V and 3 bases from J; junction bases left unmatched: 3. The CDR3 contains 15 residues. Germline assignment: CDR1 SGHVS and CDR2 FQNEAQ. CDR3 amino acids: CASSSASGGYNEQFF. DNA of the CDR3: TGTGCCAGCAGCTCCGCTAGCGGGGGCTACAATGAGCAGTTCTTC. The variable domain in full, completed from reference TRBV7-8 and TRBJ2-1, reads GAGVSQSPRYKVAKRGQDVALRCDPISGHVSLFWYQQALGQGPEFLTYFQNEAQLDKSGLPSDRFFAERPEGSVSTLKIQRTQQEDSAVYLCASSSASGGYNEQFFGPGTRLTVL.

CDR3: CASSNEGTVYGYTF. The CDR3 region has the DNA TGTGCCAGCAGTAATGAGGGGACAGTGTATGGCTACACCTTC. The chain combines TRBV2 with TRBJ1-2; 7 bases fit TRBD1. With 5 bases clipped from V and 5 bases from J, the junction kept 8 bases outside the gene matches. This CDR3 region has 14 residues. Germline CDR1 is SNHLY and CDR2 is FYNNEI.

The chain is built from TRBV27 and TRBJ2-2, with a tentative D call TRBD2 (6 bases). The CDR3 is 14 residues long. V was trimmed by 2 bases and J by 3 bases, leaving 7 bases between them. CDR1 MNHEY and CDR2 SMNVEV come from the germline V gene (reference sequence). CDR3: CASSLAGYTGELFF. The CDR3 DNA is TGTGCCAGCAGTTTAGCGGGGTACACCGGGGAGCTGTTTTTT.

J is TRBJ1-4 and V is TRBV29-1; 7 positions match TRBD1. Germline trimming cut 5 bases from V and 4 bases from J; bases unmatched to any gene: 10. This CDR3 has 15 amino acids. The germline gives CDR1 SQVTM, CDR2 ANQGSEA. The chain's CDR3 is CSVLRGQRFNEKLFF. CDR3 in DNA: TGCAGCGTTCTGCGGGGACAGCGATTTAATGAAAAACTGTTTTTT.

The chain uses TRBV10-1 and TRBJ1-1, with 9 bases lining up with TRBD1. This CDR3 is 15 amino acids long. The V segment lost 3 bases and the J segment 3 bases; nucleotides outside the gene matches: 5. Germline CDR1 and CDR2: WNHNN and SYGVQD (reference sequence). The CDR3 spells CASSEAQGADTEAFF. CDR3 bases: TGCGCCAGCAGTGAAGCACAGGGGGCGGACACTGAAGCTTTCTTT.